This is a list of T cell receptor beta chains from one sample in a study of early T cells in non-severe SARS-CoV-2 infection. TCRdb analysed the 5' RACE reads with MiXCR anew, one entry per CDR3 protein. The sample has 85,000 to 120,000 distinct CDR3 sequences; about an eighth are singletons. Sequenced material: whole blood. These receptor sequences come from an adult who was a healthcare worker with PCR-confirmed SARS-CoV-2 infection or an uninfected control (not recorded which). Each CDR3 is given with its conserved first and last residue. The D gene is left open where the match is weak.

j_call: TRBJ2-1
d_call: -
v_call: TRBV10-2
cdr3_aa: CASSDSRGPTYNEQFF

j_call: TRBJ2-1
d_call: TRBD2
v_call: TRBV2
cdr3_aa: CASVVPLAGDNEQFF

j_call: TRBJ2-5
d_call: -
v_call: TRBV5-1
cdr3_aa: CASSLPGTGKTQYF

j_call: TRBJ1-4
d_call: -
v_call: TRBV7-9
cdr3_aa: CASRGLNEKLFF

j_call: TRBJ1-1
d_call: -
v_call: TRBV14
cdr3_aa: CASSQDLSVGTAMNTEAFF

j_call: TRBJ2-5
d_call: TRBD1
v_call: TRBV28
cdr3_aa: CASSSLGTGGEATQYF

j_call: TRBJ2-7
d_call: -
v_call: TRBV29-1
cdr3_aa: CSVGGMRLYEQYF

j_call: TRBJ2-2
d_call: TRBD1
v_call: TRBV19
cdr3_aa: CASSMYRGQNGELFF

j_call: TRBJ2-5
d_call: -
v_call: TRBV10-3
cdr3_aa: CAITEGVGETQYF

j_call: TRBJ2-7
d_call: TRBD1
v_call: TRBV20-1
cdr3_aa: CSASGDSPYEQYF

j_call: TRBJ2-2
d_call: TRBD1
v_call: TRBV28
cdr3_aa: CASTPSPGQGLTGELFF

j_call: TRBJ2-5
d_call: TRBD1
v_call: TRBV6-1
cdr3_aa: CASNKDRRYETQYF

j_call: TRBJ2-7
d_call: TRBD1
v_call: TRBV6-5
cdr3_aa: CASKIRTGVSYEQYF

j_call: TRBJ1-2
d_call: -
v_call: TRBV7-2
cdr3_aa: CASSLNSVGAGDHGYTF

j_call: TRBJ2-1
d_call: -
v_call: TRBV13
cdr3_aa: CASSLDSQGVLFF

j_call: TRBJ2-1
d_call: TRBD1
v_call: TRBV12-3/TRBV12-4
cdr3_aa: CASSLARTGRGEQFF

j_call: TRBJ2-1
d_call: -
v_call: TRBV11-3
cdr3_aa: CASSLGFSFYNEQFF

j_call: TRBJ2-1
d_call: -
v_call: TRBV15
cdr3_aa: CATRSYASDNEQFF

j_call: TRBJ2-1
d_call: TRBD2
v_call: TRBV7-2
cdr3_aa: CASSLALAGGSGEQFF

j_call: TRBJ2-1
d_call: TRBD2
v_call: TRBV28
cdr3_aa: CASSKTSGAYNEQFF

j_call: TRBJ2-3
d_call: -
v_call: TRBV27
cdr3_aa: CARTISGCTDTQYF

j_call: TRBJ2-5
d_call: -
v_call: TRBV7-3
cdr3_aa: CASSLRDRGHKYF

j_call: TRBJ1-1
d_call: -
v_call: TRBV9
cdr3_aa: CASSVHLNTEAFF

j_call: TRBJ1-2
d_call: TRBD1
v_call: TRBV6-6
cdr3_aa: CASSYGTVRHYGYTF

j_call: TRBJ1-2
d_call: -
v_call: TRBV12-3/TRBV12-4
cdr3_aa: CASSQQSYGYTF

j_call: TRBJ2-5
d_call: TRBD2
v_call: TRBV12-3/TRBV12-4
cdr3_aa: CASSFSGSIETQYF

j_call: TRBJ1-5
d_call: -
v_call: TRBV5-1
cdr3_aa: CASSLEVGNQPQHF

j_call: TRBJ2-3
d_call: TRBD1
v_call: TRBV5-1
cdr3_aa: CASSMGQGTDTQYF

j_call: TRBJ1-1
d_call: TRBD1
v_call: TRBV4-3
cdr3_aa: CASSQDPVGQVMNTEAFF

j_call: TRBJ1-1
d_call: -
v_call: TRBV27
cdr3_aa: CASSRGGSLTEAFF

j_call: TRBJ2-7
d_call: -
v_call: TRBV21-1
cdr3_aa: CASSPHGTQGSYEQYF

j_call: TRBJ2-3
d_call: -
v_call: TRBV12-3/TRBV12-4
cdr3_aa: CASRGGWTDTQYF

j_call: TRBJ2-1
d_call: -
v_call: TRBV6-2/TRBV6-3
cdr3_aa: CASRETSELYNEQFF

j_call: TRBJ2-2
d_call: -
v_call: TRBV7-2
cdr3_aa: CASSPGVSVTGEPFF

j_call: TRBJ2-1
d_call: -
v_call: TRBV29-1
cdr3_aa: CSVGRAGHFNEQFF

j_call: TRBJ2-7
d_call: TRBD1
v_call: TRBV28
cdr3_aa: CASSSGQSYEQYF

j_call: TRBJ2-3
d_call: TRBD2
v_call: TRBV6-5
cdr3_aa: CASRERTSAARDTQYF

j_call: TRBJ2-1
d_call: TRBD2
v_call: TRBV6-1
cdr3_aa: CASSVLAEHSYNEQFF

j_call: TRBJ1-1
d_call: -
v_call: TRBV2
cdr3_aa: CASSVWAASFARGTEAFF

j_call: TRBJ1-6
d_call: -
v_call: TRBV11-2
cdr3_aa: CASSFSPPSVQGQSPLHF

j_call: TRBJ2-6
d_call: TRBD1
v_call: TRBV19
cdr3_aa: CATSRQGTTGANVLTF